This T cell receptor beta chain was identified in a study of cytomegalovirus exposure and HLA in healthy donors. Study background: There were roughly 110 million unique TCR beta sequences, drawn from approximately 180 million T cells, in an earlier analysis.

The PCR was carried out with 60 Vbeta primers and 13 Jbeta primers. The method was immunoSEQ multiplex PCR; TCRdb's version includes in-frame clones alone and lacks a portion of them. The sample comprises more than 100,000 clones, approximately 10% of which are singletons, and 5.5% to 8% rests with the top ten. The V and J ends lost 5 bases and 7 bases respectively, with 17 bases between them. The CDR3 loop spans 14 amino acids. Germline-derived CDR1 and CDR2 are SGHTA and FQGNSA. Study-level findings and limits: With further analysis later on, most CMV-associated TCR beta chains appeared HLA-restricted. Testing in vitro showed a few CMV-associated chains specific for CMV antigens. Accurate prediction of most subjects' HLA-A and HLA-B alleles from TCR beta sequences was reported.

This clone was observed a few times. Its antigen is not known. The genes are TRBV7-2 and TRBJ1-2; weak D call: TRBD1 (6 bases). This TCR came from a middle-aged woman in good health and CMV-seropositive. The sample consisted of PBMCs. This CDR3 is CASSPQQGVSGYTF. Here the CDR3 DNA reads TGTGCCAGCAGCCCGCAACAGGGAGTCAGTGGCTACACCTTC.